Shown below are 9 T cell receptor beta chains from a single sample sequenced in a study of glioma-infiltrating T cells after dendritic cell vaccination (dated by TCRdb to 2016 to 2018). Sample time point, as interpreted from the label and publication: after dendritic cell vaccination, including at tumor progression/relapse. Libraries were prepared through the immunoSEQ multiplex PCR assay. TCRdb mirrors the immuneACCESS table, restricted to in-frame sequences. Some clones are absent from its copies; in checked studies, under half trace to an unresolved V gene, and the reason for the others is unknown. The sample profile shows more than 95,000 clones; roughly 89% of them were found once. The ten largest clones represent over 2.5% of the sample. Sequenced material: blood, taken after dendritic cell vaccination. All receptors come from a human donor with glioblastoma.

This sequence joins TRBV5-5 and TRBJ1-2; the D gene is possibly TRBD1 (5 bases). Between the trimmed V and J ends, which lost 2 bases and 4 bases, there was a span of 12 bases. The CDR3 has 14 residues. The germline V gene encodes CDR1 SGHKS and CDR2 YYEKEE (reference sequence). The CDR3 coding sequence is TGTGCCAGCAGCTTACCCGGGGGACGCTATGGCTACACCTTC. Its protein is CASSLPGGRYGYTF.

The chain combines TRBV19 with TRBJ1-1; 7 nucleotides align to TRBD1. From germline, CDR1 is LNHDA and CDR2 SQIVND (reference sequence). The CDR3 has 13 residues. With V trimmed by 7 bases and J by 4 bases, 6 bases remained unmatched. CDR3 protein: CASKMGQPTEAFF. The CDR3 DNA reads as TGTGCCAGTAAGATGGGACAGCCCACTGAAGCTTTCTTT.

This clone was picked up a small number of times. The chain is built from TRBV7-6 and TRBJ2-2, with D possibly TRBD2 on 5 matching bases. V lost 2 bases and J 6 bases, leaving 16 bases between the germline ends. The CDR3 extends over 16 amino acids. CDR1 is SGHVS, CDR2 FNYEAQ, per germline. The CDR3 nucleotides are TGTGCCAGCAGCTTAACAGCGGTACCTTCCCCCGGGGAGCTGTTTTTT. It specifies CASSLTAVPSPGELFF.

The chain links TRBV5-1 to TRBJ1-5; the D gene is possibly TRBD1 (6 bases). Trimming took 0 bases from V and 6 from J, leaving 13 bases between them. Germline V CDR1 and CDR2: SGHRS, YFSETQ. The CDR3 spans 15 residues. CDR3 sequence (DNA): TGCGCCAGCAGCTTGGATCAGGGGTTAGGTCAGCCCCAGCATTTT. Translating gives CASSLDQGLGQPQHF.

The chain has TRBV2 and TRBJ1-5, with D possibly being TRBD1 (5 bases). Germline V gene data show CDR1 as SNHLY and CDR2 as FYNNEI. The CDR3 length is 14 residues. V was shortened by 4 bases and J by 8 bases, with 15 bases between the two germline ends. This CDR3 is CASSGGGSNEPQHF. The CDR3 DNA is TGTGCCAGCAGTGGGGGCGGCAGTAACGAGCCCCAGCATTTT.

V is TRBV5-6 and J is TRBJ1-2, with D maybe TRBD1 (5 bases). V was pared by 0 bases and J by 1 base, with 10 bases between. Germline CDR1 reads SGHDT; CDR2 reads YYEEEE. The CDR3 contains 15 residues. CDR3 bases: TGTGCCAGCAGCTTGGGGGAGGGGTATAACTATGGCTACACCTTC. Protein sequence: CASSLGEGYNYGYTF.

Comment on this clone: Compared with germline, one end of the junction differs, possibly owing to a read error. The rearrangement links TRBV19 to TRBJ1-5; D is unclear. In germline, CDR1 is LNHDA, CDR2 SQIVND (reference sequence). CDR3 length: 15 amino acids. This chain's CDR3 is CASNIPWERNQPQHF. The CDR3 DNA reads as TGTGCCAGTAATATACCTTGGGAGCGCAATCAGCCCCAGCATTTT.

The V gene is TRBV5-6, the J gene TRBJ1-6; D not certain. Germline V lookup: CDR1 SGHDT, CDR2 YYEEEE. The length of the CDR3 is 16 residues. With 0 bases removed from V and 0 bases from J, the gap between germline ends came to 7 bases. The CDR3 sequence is CASSLDTSSYNSPLHF. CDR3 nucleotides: TGTGCCAGCAGCTTGGATACTAGCTCCTATAATTCACCCCTCCACTTT.

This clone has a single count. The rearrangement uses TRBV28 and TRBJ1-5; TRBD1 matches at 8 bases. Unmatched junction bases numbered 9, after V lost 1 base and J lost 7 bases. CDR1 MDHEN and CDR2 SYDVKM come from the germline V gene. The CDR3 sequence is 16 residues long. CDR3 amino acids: CASSLLGQGAGQPQHF. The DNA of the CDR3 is TGTGCCAGCAGTTTATTAGGGCAGGGGGCAGGACAGCCCCAGCATTTT.